This T cell receptor (beta chain) was identified in a study of blood T cell repertoires in COVID-19. Study summary: Samples taken during acute and convalescent COVID-19 were collected in the United States, Italy and Spain. Sources were T cells, B-cell-depleted T cells, or PBMCs; the material itself was cDNA or gDNA.

The germline V gene has CDR1 LNHDA and CDR2 SQIVND (reference sequence). Unmatched junction bases numbered 6, after V lost 5 bases and J lost 3 bases. The CDR3 runs 15 residues. As originally analysed: Researchers report that nucleated cell counts were estimated from reference gene primer amplification. This table comes from immunoSEQ multiplex PCR, and its TCRdb copy is limited to in-frame clones, with some not included. That table is the source of V, J and clone size, and D and trimming were worked out from the DNA. The sample contains tens of thousands of clones, around four fifths of which appear only once.

The TCR originated in a man older than 75 with active or convalescent COVID-19. The chain combines TRBV19 with TRBJ1-4, with TRBD1 matching 7 bases. The sample was peripheral blood. The CDR3 DNA reads TGTGCCAGTAGTGCTAAACAGGGGTCTAATGAAAAACTGTTTTTT. Translation: CASSAKQGSNEKLFF.